The present TCR beta chain was sequenced within a study of T cells in Graves' hyperthyroidism and ophthalmopathy. About the research overall: Staff took peripheral blood when the initial diagnosis was made, before any treatment began.

TCR beta CDR3 sequences were amplified from RNA transcripts. The primer set for the first-round RT-PCR of the TCR CDR3 was HTBI. MiXCR was run by TCRdb on the multiplex PCR reads, yielding one entry per CDR3 protein. The sample contains roughly 330,000 distinct CDR3 sequences, roughly 15% of which appear only once. The germline V gene encodes CDR1 MNHNS and CDR2 SASEGT. This CDR3 comprises 16 residues. V was pared by 8 bases and J by 8 bases, with 16 bases of the junction left unmatched. A lack of ophthalmopathy progression within 18 months defined stable Graves' hyperthyroidism. Patients aged 18 to 65 with hyperthyroidism were newly diagnosed, with duration under 2 months.

Material: blood. The receptor's source is a man aged 25-45 years with Graves' hyperthyroidism. The V gene is TRBV6-1, the J gene TRBJ1-4; 8 bases match TRBD1. The CDR3 protein is CASQTGVSGGGEKLFF. In DNA form, the CDR3 reads TGTGCCAGCCAGACAGGGGTCTCTGGAGGTGGAGAAAAACTGTTTTTT.